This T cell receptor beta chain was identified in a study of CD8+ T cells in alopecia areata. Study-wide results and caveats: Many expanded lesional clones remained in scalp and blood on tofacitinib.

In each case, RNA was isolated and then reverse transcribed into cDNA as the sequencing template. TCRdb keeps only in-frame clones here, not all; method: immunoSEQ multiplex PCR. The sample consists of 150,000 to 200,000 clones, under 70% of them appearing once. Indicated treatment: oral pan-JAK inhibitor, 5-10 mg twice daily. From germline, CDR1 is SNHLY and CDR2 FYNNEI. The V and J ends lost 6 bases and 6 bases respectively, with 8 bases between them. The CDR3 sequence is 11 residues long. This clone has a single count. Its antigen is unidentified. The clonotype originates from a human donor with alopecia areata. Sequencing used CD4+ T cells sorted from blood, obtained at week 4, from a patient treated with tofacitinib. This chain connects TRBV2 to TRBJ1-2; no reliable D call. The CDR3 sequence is CASRLLDGYTF. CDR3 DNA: TGTGCCAGCAGGCTGCTCGATGGCTACACCTTC.